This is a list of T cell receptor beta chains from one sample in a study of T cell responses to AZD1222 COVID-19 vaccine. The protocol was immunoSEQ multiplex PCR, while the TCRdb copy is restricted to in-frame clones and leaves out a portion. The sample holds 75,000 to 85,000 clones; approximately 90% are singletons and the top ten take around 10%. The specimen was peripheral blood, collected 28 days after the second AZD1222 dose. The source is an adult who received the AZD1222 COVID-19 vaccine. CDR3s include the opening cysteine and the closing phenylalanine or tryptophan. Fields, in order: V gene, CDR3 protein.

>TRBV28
CASSTGWETQYF
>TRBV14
CASSQIAGYYGYTF
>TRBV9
CASSPGTNEQFF
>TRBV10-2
CASSDRASNTEAFF
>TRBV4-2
CASSLSGGLADTQYF
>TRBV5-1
CASSLGQANYGYTF
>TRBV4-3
CASSQDRGNSPLHF
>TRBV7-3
CASSEQGLSSTDTQYF
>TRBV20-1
CSARLGDRGYF
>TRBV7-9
CASSLEPRLGYTF
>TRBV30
CAGSGGRGLTLNTEAFF
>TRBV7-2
CASSFRVSGVGELFF
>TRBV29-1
CSVRGAPGAYEQYF
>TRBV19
CASSDRTSEASYEQYF
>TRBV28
CASSSMTLAGRGVLETQYF
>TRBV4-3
CASSRGQGNNEQFF
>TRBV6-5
CASSTSGRAYEQYF
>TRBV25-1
CASSRPEGWGEQYF
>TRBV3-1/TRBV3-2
CASRHTSGGTYNEQFF
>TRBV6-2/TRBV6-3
CASSYSSSGGASEQFF
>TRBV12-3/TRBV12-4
CASRDRVSYEQYF
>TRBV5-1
CASRVGLAGPKLYF
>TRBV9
CASSAEGGTYEQYF
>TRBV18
CASSQGTGSRYTF
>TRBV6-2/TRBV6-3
CASSYSRGGSYNEQFF
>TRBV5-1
CASSGSGGVQNIQYF
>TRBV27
CASSLTYRDIGYTF
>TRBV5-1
CASRAGFLTDTQYF
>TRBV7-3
CASSPRGGTNEKLFF
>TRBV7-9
CASSPTGAYGYTF
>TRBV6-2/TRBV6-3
CASSYSNHGIQNTEAFF
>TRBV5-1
CASSPTPDSYYGYTF
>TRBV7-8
CASSLSQDASYEQYF
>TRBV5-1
CASSSGTGGNTIYF
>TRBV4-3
CASSQTSGGAYGDNEQFF
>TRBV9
CASSGGLDRANSPLHF
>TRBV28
CASSLSDSGTEAFF
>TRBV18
CASSRDRVANEQFF
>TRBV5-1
CASSSPGVDEQYF
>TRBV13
CASSERLAGYEQYF
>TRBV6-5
CAITFSGAITDTQYF
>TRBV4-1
CASSQDGVTNEKLFF
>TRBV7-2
CASSPGRNEKLFF
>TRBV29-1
CSVDGTSGGSTSTDTQYF
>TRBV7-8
CASSLVGRANTGELFF
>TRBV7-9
CASSLQQPGRGNTEAFF
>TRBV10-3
CAIRSLNSPLHF
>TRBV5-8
CASSPRTGGSGNTIYF
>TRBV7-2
CASSLVQGATGINEKLFF
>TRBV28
CASRTGGNEQFF
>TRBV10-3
CAINPGQGAGGELFF
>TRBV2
CASIPIRGAIYEQYF
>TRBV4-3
CASSQVDGNTIYF
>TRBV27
CASSSRENRGGGTEAFF
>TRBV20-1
CSADSHYGYTF
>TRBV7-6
CASSLGTGGKLFF
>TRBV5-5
CASSFQGRTEAFF